Sequencing of this TCR beta chain was carried out in a study of Ad26.COV2.S vaccination and SARS-CoV-2 variants (dated by TCRdb to the early 2020s). Background on the whole study: Donors in the vaccine arm were drawn from COV1001, a multicentre, randomized, double-blind, placebo-controlled phase I-IIa trial testing Ad26.COV2.S in healthy adults. Ad26.COV2.S was given intramuscularly at 5x10^10 or 1x10^11 viral particles, as a single shot or as two shots 56 days apart. The specificity and breadth of SARS-CoV-2-reactive T cell receptors after Ad26.COV2.S vaccination were assessed by TCRbeta repertoire sequencing. A total of 32 samples were included in the TCR-sequenced set, comprising about 20 Ad26.COV2.S vaccine recipients, 5 placebo recipients and 8 SARS-CoV-2 convalescent individuals. Participants in the trial were split at random into five groups of five each, receiving low-dose or high-dose Ad26.COV2.S once or twice, or else placebo on both occasions. Throughout the experiments and outcome assessment, investigators stayed blinded to trial group allocation. Overall study results and their limits: It was noted by the authors that total T cell responses may have been underestimated by the TCR breadth and depth analyses. Substantial breadth of spike-specific CD8+ and CD4+ T cell responses was reported after vaccination. Non-spike TCR breadth was comparable between vaccine and placebo recipients, consistent with the vaccine containing only spike. Compared with placebo recipients, Ad26.COV2.S recipients showed higher spike-specific TCR breadth (P = 0.0014). The study was not powered for comparison of responses between vaccine doses or regimens.

What this sample's treatment or condition label stands for: around 19 received Ad26.COV2.S at low or high dose, single or two shots; about 5 received placebo; per-sample allocation not given. Repertoires of vaccine and placebo recipients were sequenced from samples collected on day 63 after the first injection. Cohort 1b enrolled 25 to 30 adults aged 18-55 years at a single site in Boston, USA, between 29 July and 7 August 2020. Ad26.COV2.S was a replication-incompetent adenovirus type 26 vector that expressed a prefusion-stabilized SARS-CoV-2 spike protein derived from the original Wuhan strain. The immunoSEQ Assay was the method used to sequence TCRbeta CDR3 regions. After extraction, genomic DNA underwent amplification by bias-controlled multiplex PCR, followed by high-throughput sequencing. The original pipeline was this. To quantify the absolute abundance of every unique TCRbeta CDR3 region, sequences were collapsed and filtered. T cell fraction was estimated by normalizing TCRbeta template counts to usable DNA, with usable DNA measured through amplification of reference genes found in all nucleated cells. Repertoire TCRs were annotated as SARS-CoV-2-specific when V gene, CDR3 amino acid sequence and J gene were exactly matched to a known reactive TCR set. MIRA supplied the reference SARS-CoV-2 TCR set, which was filtered for enrichment in COVID-19-positive ImmuneCODE repertoires so that public or cross-reactive TCRs were removed. Based on the MIRA antigens, annotated TCRs were further analysed at the level of specific ORF or position within ORF. Breadth was defined as the number of annotated unique rearrangements divided by the total number of unique productive rearrangements, and depth was defined as the summed frequency of the annotated unique rearrangements. Two-sided Wilcoxon rank-sum tests were used to compare TCR breadth between groups. In its TCRdb copy, this immuneACCESS table keeps in-frame sequences only and misses some clones. Where compared with another copy, unresolved V genes explain less than half of these, and the others have no known cause. The DNA was the basis for D and trimming; V, J and clone size are from that table. The sample table lists under 250,000 clones, around 90% of them with a count of one. The top ten hold less than 3.5% of the sample.

In the germline V gene (reference sequence), CDR1 corresponds to MNHEY and CDR2 to SMNVEV. Measured from the cysteine to the phenylalanine, the CDR3 is 15 residues long. Only the CDR3 DNA is retained, 45 bases long and in frame from the first base. For this chain, trimming is 5 bases at the V end and 0 bases at the J end, and the number of junction bases without a gene match is 5. A note on this clone: Its cognate antigen has yet to be identified. No base-level quality is on record; no much larger clone is a single base apart.

This clonotype was obtained from a person between 18 and 60 years old who received the Ad26.COV2.S COVID-19 vaccine or a placebo. Specimen: peripheral blood, collected in a trial of Ad26.COV2.S vaccine versus placebo. Recombination joined TRBV27 with TRBJ2-7; the central 9 bases match TRBD1. The nucleotides read TGTGCCAGCAGTACCACAGGGGGCCACTCCTACGAGCAGTACTTC. Its amino acids are CASSTTGGHSYEQYF.